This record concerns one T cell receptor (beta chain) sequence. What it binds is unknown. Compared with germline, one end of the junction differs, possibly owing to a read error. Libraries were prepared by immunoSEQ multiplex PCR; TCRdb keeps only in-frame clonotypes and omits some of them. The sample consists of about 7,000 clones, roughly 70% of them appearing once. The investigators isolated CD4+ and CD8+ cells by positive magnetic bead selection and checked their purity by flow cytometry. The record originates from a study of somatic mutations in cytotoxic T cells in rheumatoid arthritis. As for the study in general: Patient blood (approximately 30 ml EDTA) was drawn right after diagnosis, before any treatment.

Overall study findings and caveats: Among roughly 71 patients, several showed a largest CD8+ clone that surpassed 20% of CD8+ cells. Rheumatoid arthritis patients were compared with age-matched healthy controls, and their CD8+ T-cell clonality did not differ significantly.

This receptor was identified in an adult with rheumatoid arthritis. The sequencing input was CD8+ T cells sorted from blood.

CDR3 amino acids: CSVASTDTQYF. In DNA form, the CDR3 reads TGCAGCGTTGCCAGCACCGATACGCAGTATTTT. The chain joins TRBV29-1 to TRBJ2-3; D unclear. The CDR3 length is 11 residues. Germline lookup yields CDR1 SQVTM and CDR2 ANQGSEA.